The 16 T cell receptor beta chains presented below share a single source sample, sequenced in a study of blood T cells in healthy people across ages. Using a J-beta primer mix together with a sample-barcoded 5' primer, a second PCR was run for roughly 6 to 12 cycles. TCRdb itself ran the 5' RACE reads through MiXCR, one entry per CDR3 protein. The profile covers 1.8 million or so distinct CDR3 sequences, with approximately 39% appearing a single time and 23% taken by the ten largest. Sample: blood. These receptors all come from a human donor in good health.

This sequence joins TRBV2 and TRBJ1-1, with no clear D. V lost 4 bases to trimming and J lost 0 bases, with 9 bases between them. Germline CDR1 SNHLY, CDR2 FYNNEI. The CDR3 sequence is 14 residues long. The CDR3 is CASSADILNTEAFF. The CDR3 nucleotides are TGTGCCAGCAGTGCCGACATATTGAACACTGAAGCTTTCTTT.

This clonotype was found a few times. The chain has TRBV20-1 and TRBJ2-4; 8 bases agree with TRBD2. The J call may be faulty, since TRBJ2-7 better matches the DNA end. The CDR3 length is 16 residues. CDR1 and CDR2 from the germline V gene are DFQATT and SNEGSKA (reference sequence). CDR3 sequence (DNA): TGCAGTGCTAGAAGTCCCCGCGGGGGGCGCTTCTACGAGCAGTACTTC. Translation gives CSARSPRGGRFYEQYF.

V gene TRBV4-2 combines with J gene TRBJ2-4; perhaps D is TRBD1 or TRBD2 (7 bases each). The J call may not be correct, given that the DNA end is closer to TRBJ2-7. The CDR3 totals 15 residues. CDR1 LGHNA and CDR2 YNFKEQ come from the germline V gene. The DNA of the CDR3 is TGTGCCAGCAGCCAGGCAGACAGGGACTACCACGAGCAGTACTTC. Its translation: CASSQADRDYHEQYF.

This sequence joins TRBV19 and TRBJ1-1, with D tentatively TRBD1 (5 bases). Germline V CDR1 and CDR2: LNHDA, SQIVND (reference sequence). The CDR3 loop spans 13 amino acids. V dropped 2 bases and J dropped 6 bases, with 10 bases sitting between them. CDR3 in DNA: TGTGCCAGTAGTATACTGGCGGGGGCTGAAGCTTTCTTT. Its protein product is CASSILAGAEAFF.

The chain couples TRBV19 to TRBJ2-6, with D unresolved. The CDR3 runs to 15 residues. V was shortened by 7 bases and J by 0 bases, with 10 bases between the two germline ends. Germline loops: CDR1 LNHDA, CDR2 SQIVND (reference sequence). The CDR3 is CASTSGNSGANVLTF. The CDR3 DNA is TGTGCCAGTACGTCAGGCAACTCTGGGGCCAACGTCCTGACTTTC.

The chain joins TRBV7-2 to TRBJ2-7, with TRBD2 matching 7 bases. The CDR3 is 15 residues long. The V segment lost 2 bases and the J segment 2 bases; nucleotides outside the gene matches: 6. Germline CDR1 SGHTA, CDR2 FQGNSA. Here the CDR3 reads CASSLPASGTYEQYF. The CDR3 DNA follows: TGTGCCAGCAGCTTACCGGCTAGCGGAACCTACGAGCAGTACTTC.

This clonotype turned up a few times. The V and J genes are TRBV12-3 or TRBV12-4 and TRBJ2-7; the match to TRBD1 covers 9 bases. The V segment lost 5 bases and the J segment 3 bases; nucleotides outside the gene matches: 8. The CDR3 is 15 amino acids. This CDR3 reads CASSPRTGVDYEQYF. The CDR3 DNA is TGTGCCAGCAGTCCCAGGACAGGGGTCGACTACGAGCAGTACTTC.

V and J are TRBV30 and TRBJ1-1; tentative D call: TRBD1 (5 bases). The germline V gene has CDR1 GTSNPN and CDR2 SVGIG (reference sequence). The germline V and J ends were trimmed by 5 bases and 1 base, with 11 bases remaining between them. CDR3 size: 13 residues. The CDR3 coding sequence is TGTGCCTGGGGGGGACGGCAGAACACTGAAGCTTTCTTT. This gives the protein CAWGGRQNTEAFF.

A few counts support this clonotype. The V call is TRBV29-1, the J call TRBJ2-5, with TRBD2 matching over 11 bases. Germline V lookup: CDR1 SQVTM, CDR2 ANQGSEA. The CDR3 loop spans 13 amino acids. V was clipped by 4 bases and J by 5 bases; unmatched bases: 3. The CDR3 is CSVGASGGETQYF. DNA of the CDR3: TGCAGCGTTGGTGCTAGCGGGGGGGAGACCCAGTACTTC. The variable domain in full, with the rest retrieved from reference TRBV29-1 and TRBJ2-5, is SAVISQKPSRDICQRGTSLTIQCQVDSQVTMMFWYRQQPGQSLTLIATANQGSEATYESGFVIDKFPISRPNLTFSTLTVSNMSPEDSSIYLCSVGASGGETQYFGPGTRLLVL.

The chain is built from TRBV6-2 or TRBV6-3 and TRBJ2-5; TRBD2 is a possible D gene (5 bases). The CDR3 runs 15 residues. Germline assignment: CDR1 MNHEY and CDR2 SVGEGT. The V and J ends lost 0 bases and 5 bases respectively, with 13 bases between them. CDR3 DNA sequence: TGTGCCAGCAGTTACTCGATCGGAGGTTCCGAGACCCAGTACTTC. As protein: CASSYSIGGSETQYF.

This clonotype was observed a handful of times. CDR3 sequence reads: CASSTQKDQPQHF. The CDR3 nucleotides are TGTGCCAGCAGTACACAAAAAGATCAGCCCCAGCATTTT. The chain joins TRBV6-1 to TRBJ1-5; no clear D. Per germline, CDR1 MNHNS and CDR2 SASEGT. V was pared by 5 bases and J by 5 bases, with 10 bases between. The CDR3 contains 13 residues.

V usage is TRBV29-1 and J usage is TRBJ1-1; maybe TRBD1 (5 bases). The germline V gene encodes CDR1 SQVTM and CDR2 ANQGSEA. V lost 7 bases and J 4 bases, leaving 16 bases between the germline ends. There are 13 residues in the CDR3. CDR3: CSGRVGWVTEAFF. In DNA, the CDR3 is TGCAGCGGCAGGGTCGGTTGGGTCACTGAAGCTTTCTTT.

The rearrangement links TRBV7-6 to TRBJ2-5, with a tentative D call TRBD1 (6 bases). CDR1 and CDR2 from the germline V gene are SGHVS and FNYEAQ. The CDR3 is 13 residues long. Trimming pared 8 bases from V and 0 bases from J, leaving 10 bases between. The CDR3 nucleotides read TGTGCCAGCGCCAGGGGAAACCAAGAGACCCAGTACTTC. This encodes CASARGNQETQYF.

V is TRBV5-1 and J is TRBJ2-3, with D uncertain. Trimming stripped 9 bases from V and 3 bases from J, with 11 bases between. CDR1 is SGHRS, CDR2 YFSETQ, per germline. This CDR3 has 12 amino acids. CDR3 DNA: TGCGCCACCCGAGGCCCTACAGATACGCAGTATTTT. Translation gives CATRGPTDTQYF.

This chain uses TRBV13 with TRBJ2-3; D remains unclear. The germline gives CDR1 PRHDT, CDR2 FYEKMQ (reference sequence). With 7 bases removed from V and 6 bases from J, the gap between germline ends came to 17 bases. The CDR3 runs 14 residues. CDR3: CASMERKSSDTQYF. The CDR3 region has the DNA TGTGCCAGCATGGAGCGAAAGTCCTCTGATACGCAGTATTTT.

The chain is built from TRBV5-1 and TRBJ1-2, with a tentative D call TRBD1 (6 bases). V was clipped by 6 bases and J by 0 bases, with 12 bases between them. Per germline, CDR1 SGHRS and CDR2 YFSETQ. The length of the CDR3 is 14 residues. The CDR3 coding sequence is TGCGCCAGCAAAAGCCAGGGGACTAACTATGGCTACACCTTC. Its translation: CASKSQGTNYGYTF.